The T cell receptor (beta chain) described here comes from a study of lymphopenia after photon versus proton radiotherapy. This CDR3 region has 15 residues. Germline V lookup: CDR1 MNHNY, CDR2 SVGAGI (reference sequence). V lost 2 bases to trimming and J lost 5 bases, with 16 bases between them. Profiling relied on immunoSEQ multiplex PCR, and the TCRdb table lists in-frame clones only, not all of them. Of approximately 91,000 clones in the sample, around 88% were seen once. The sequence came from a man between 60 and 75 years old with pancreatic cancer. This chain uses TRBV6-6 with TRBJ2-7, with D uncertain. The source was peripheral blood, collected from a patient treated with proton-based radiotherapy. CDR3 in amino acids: CASSYKVPGGDEQYF. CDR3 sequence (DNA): TGTGCCAGCAGTTACAAGGTTCCGGGCGGCGACGAGCAGTACTTC.